The TCR beta chain under discussion was sequenced for a study of radiation and T cells in renal cell carcinoma. General study findings and limits: Top 100 clonotypes averaged around 50% in irradiated versus approximately 45% in nephrectomy-only tumors. Dominant CDR3 motifs occupied more repertoire in irradiated than control tumors. Only small tumor regions of around 1 g were sampled.

Some clones are missing from TCRdb's copy, which holds only in-frame ones; the method was immunoSEQ multiplex PCR. The data contain roughly 18,000 clones, about 61% of them singletons. Treatment given: treatment-naive control, cytoreductive nephrectomy. The tumor was a clear cell renal cell carcinoma. As concerns this clone: Its antigen is undetermined.

V lost 4 bases, J lost 7 bases, and 14 bases lay in between. CDR1 and CDR2 from the germline V gene are GTSNPN and SVGIG (reference sequence). There are 14 residues in the CDR3. This receptor was obtained from a man aged 45-65 years with renal cell carcinoma. Sequencing used tumor tissue, obtained from a patient whose treatment was nephrectomy without radiotherapy. The chain carries TRBV30 and TRBJ1-6; D is unclear. This CDR3 reads CAWNSGVGNSPLHF. CDR3 coding DNA: TGTGCCTGGAACTCCGGGGTCGGCAATTCACCCCTCCACTTT.